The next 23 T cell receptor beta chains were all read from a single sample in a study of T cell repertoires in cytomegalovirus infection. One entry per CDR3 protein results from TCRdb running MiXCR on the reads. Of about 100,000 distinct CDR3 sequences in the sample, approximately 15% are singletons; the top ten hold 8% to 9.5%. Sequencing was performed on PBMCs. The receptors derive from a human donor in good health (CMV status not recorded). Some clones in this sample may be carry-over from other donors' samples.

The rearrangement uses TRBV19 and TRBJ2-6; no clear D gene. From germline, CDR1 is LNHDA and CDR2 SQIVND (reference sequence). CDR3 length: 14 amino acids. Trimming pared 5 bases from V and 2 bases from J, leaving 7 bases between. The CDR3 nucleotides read TGTGCCAGTAGTTTTGGGGCTGGGGCCAACGTCCTGACTTTC. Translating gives CASSFGAGANVLTF.

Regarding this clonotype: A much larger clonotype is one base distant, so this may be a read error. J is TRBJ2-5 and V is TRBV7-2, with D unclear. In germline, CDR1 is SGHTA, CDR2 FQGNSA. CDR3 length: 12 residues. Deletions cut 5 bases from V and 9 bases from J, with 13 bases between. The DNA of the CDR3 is TGTGCCAGCAGCCCGACGACCCAGGCCCAGTACTTC. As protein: CASSPTTQAQYF. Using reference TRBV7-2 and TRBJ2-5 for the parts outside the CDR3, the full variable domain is GAGVSQSPSNKVTEKGKDVELRCDPISGHTALYWYRQSLGQGLEFLIYFQGNSAPDKSGLPSDRFSAERTGGSVSTLTIQRTQQEDSAVYLCASSPTTQAQYFGPGTRLLVL.

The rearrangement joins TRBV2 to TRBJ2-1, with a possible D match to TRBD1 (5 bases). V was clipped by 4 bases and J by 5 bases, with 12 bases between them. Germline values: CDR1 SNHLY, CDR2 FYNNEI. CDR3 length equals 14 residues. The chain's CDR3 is CASSVQGVHNEQFF. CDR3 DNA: TGTGCCAGCAGTGTTCAGGGTGTCCACAATGAGCAGTTCTTC.

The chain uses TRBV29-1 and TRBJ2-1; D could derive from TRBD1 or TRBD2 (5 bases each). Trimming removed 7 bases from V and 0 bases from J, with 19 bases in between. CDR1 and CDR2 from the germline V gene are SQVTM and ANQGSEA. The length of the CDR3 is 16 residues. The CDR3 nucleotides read TGCAGCGCCCCAATCCAGGCAGGGAGCTCCTACAATGAGCAGTTCTTC. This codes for CSAPIQAGSSYNEQFF.

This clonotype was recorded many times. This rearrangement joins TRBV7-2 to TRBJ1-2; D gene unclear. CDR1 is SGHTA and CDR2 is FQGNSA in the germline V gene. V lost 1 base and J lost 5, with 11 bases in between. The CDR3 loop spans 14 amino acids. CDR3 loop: CASSLGSVDYGYTF. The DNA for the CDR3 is TGTGCCAGCAGCTTAGGATCGGTAGATTATGGCTACACCTTC.

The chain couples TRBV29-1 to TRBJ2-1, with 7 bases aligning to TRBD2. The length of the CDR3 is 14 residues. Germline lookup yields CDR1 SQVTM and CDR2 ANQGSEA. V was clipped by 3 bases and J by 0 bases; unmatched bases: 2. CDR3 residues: CSVDGLDSYNEQFF. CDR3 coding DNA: TGCAGCGTTGATGGACTAGACTCCTACAATGAGCAGTTCTTC.

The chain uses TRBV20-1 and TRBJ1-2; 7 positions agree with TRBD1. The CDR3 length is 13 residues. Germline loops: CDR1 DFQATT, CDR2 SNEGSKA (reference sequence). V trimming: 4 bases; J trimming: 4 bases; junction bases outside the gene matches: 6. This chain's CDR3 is CSATPNRGYGYTF. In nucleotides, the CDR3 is TGCAGTGCTACACCTAACAGGGGCTATGGCTACACCTTC.

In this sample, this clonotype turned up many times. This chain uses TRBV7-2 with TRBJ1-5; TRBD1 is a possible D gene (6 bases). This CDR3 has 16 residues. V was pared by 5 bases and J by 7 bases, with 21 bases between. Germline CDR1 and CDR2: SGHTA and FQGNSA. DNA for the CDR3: TGTGCCAGCAGCCCAACCACAGGGAGAGGGGAACAGCCCCAGCATTTT. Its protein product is CASSPTTGRGEQPQHF.

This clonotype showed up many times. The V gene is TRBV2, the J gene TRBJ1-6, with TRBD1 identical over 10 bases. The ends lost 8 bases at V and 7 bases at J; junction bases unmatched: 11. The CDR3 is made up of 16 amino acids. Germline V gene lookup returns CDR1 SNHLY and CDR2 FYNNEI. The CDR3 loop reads CASGTGAGSGNSPLHF. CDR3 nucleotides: TGTGCCAGCGGGACAGGGGCCGGCTCCGGAAATTCACCCCTCCACTTT.

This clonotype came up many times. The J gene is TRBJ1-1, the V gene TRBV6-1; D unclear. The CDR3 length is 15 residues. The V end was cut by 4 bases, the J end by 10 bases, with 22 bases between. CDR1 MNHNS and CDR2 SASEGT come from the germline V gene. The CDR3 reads CASSGKGQQTLAAFF. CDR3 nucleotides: TGTGCCAGCAGTGGGAAAGGGCAGCAAACCCTTGCAGCTTTCTTT.

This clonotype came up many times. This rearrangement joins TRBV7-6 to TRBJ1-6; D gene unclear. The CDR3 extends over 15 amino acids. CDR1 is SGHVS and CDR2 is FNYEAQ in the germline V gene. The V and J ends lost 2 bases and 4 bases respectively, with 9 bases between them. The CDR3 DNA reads TGTGCCAGCAGCTTAAGAGGAGGGTATAATTCACCCCTCCACTTT. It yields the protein CASSLRGGYNSPLHF.

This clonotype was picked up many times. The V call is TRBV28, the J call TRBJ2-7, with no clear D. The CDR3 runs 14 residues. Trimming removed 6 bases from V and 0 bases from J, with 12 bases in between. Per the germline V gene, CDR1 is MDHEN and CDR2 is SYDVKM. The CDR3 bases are TGTGCCAGCAGCTTAGGAACGGCCTCCTACGAGCAGTACTTC. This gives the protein CASSLGTASYEQYF. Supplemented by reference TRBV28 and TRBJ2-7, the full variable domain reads DVKVTQSSRYLVKRTGEKVFLECVQDMDHENMFWYRQDPGLGLRLIYFSYDVKMKEKGDIPEGYSVSREKKERFSLILESASTNQTSMYLCASSLGTASYEQYFGPGTRLTVT.

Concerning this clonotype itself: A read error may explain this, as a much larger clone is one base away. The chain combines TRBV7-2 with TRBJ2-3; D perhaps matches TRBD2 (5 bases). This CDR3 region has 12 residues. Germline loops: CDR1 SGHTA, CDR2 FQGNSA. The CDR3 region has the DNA TGTGTCAGCAGCCAGAGCGGAGATACGCAGTATTTT. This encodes CVSSQSGDTQYF.

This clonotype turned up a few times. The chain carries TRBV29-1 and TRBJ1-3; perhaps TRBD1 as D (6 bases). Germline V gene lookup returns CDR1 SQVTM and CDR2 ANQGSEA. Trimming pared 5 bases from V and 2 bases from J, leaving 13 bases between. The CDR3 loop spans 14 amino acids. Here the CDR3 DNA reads TGCAGCGTTTTAAGGGGGATGGCTGGAAACACCATATATTTT. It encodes CSVLRGMAGNTIYF. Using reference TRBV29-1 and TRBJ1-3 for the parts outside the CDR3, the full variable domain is SAVISQKPSRDICQRGTSLTIQCQVDSQVTMMFWYRQQPGQSLTLIATANQGSEATYESGFVIDKFPISRPNLTFSTLTVSNMSPEDSSIYLCSVLRGMAGNTIYFGEGSWLTVV.

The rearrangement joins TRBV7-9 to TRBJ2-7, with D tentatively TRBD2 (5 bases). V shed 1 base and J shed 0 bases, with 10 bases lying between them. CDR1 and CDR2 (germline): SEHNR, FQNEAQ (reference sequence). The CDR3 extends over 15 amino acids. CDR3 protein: CASSLGNEGSYEQYF. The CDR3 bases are TGTGCCAGCAGCTTAGGGAATGAGGGCTCCTACGAGCAGTACTTC.

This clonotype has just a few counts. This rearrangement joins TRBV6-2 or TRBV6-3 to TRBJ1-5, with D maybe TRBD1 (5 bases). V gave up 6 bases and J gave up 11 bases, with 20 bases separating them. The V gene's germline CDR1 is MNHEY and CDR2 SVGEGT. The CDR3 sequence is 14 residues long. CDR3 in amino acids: CASRIDSGNRAQHF. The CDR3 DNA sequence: TGTGCCAGCAGGATCGACAGTGGGAATCGAGCCCAGCATTTT.

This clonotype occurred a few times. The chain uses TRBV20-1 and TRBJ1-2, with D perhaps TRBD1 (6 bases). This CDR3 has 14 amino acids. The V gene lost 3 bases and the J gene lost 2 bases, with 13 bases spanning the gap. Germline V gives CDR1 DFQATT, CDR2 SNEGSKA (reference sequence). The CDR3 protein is CSASVPTGNYGYTF. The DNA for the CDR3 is TGCAGTGCTAGTGTCCCCACAGGGAACTATGGCTACACCTTC.

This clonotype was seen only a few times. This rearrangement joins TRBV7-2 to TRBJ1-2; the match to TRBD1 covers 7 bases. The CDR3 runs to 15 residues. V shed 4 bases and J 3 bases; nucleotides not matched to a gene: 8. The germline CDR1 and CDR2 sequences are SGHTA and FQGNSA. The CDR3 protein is CASSSWVGGDYGYTF. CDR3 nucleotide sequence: TGTGCCAGCAGCTCTTGGGTAGGGGGCGACTATGGCTACACCTTC.

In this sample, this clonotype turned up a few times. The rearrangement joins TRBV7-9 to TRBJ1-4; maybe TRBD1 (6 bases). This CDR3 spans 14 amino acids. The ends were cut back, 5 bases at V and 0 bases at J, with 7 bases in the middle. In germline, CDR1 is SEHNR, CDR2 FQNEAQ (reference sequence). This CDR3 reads CASSHRATNEKLFF. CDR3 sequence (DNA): TGTGCCAGCAGCCACAGGGCAACTAATGAAAAACTGTTTTTT.

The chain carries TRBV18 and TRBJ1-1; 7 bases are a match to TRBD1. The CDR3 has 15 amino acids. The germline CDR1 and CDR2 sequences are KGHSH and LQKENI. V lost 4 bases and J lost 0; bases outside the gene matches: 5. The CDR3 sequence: CASSRDSNMNTEAFF. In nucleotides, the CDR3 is TGTGCCAGCTCACGGGACAGCAACATGAACACTGAAGCTTTCTTT. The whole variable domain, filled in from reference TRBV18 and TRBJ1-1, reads NAGVMQNPRHLVRRRGQEARLRCSPMKGHSHVYWYRQLPEEGLKFMVYLQKENIIDESGMPKERFSAEFPKEGPSILRIQQVVRGDSAAYFCASSRDSNMNTEAFFGQGTRLTVV.

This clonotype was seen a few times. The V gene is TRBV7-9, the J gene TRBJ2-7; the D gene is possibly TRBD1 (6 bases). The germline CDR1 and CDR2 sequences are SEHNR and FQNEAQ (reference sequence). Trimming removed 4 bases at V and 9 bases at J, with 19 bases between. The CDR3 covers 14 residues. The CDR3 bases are TGTGCCAGCAGCTCCGGCGCTGGGGGCGCTGGGCAGTACTTC. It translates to CASSSGAGGAGQYF.

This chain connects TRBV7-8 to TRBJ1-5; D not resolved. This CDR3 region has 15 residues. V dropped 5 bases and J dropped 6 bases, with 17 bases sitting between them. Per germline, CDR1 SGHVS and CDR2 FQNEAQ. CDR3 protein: CASSPRRVLGQPQHF. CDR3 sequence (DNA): TGTGCCAGCAGCCCTCGCCGGGTTTTAGGTCAGCCCCAGCATTTT. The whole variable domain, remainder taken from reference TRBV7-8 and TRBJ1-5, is GAGVSQSPRYKVAKRGQDVALRCDPISGHVSLFWYQQALGQGPEFLTYFQNEAQLDKSGLPSDRFFAERPEGSVSTLKIQRTQQEDSAVYLCASSPRRVLGQPQHFGDGTRLSIL.

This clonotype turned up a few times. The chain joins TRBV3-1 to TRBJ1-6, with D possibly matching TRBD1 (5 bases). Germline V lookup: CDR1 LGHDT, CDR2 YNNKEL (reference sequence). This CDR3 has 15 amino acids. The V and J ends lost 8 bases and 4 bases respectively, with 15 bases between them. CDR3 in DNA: TGTGCCAGCGCCTGGGGGGGTGGTTATAATTCACCCCTCCACTTT. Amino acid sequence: CASAWGGGYNSPLHF.